Below are 4 T cell receptor beta chains sequenced from a single sample in a study of blood T cell repertoires in COVID-19. Using immunoSEQ multiplex PCR, the repertoire was profiled, and TCRdb retains in-frame clones only, with some absent. Of around 35,000 clones in the sample, approximately 91% were seen once. Sequencing was done on a sample of peripheral blood. These receptors were collected from a man in his sixties with active COVID-19.

The chain recombines TRBV5-8 with TRBJ2-3; D perhaps matches TRBD1 (6 bases). The V and J ends lost 0 bases and 0 bases respectively, with 11 bases between them. This CDR3 contains 16 residues. The germline V gene has CDR1 SGHTS and CDR2 YDEGEE. CDR3 DNA: TGTGCCAGCAGCTTGGCCCCGACAGGCAGCACAGATACGCAGTATTTT. Its protein is CASSLAPTGSTDTQYF.

The V call is TRBV5-4, the J call TRBJ2-7; 12 nucleotides line up with TRBD2. Unmatched junction bases numbered 4, after V lost 4 bases and J lost 2 bases. CDR1 is SGHNT and CDR2 is YYREEE in the germline V gene (reference sequence). The CDR3 length is 15 residues. CDR3 sequence: CASSRGLAGTYEQYF. DNA for the CDR3: TGTGCCAGCAGCCGCGGACTAGCGGGGACCTACGAGCAGTACTTC.

The rearrangement links TRBV2 to TRBJ1-1; possibly TRBD1 for D (5 bases). CDR1 SNHLY and CDR2 FYNNEI come from the germline V gene. The CDR3 spans 13 residues. V was trimmed by 6 bases and J by 1 base, leaving 9 bases between them. Written as DNA, the CDR3 is TGTGCCAGCAGGTCGACAGCGAACACTGAAGCTTTCTTT. The encoded protein is CASRSTANTEAFF.

V usage is TRBV7-9 and J usage is TRBJ2-2; 7 bases line up with TRBD2. The CDR3 consists of 16 residues. J lost 0 bases, V lost 1 base, and 2 bases had no gene match. Looked up from germline, CDR1 is SEHNR and CDR2 is FQNEAQ (reference sequence). The chain's CDR3 is CASSLGEGTNTGELFF. CDR3 DNA: TGTGCCAGCAGCTTAGGGGAGGGAACGAACACCGGGGAGCTGTTTTTT.